Listed below are T cell receptor beta chains from one sample, sequenced in a study of T-cell memory formation after mild COVID-19. MiXCR was run by TCRdb on the 5' RACE reads, yielding one entry per CDR3 protein. The sample has roughly 550,000 distinct CDR3 sequences, roughly 20% seen once. Sequences were obtained from PBMCs or a T cell subset sorted from them (not recorded which). The receptors originated from an adult woman who had mild COVID-19 (a few samples of this study predate the infection). Cell type and time point are not known. CDR3s include the opening cysteine and the closing phenylalanine or tryptophan. The D gene is left open where the match is weak. Size is stated for part of the rows, as once, few or many counts, or as a class when the clone is expanded.

d_call j_call v_call clone_size cdr3_length cdr3_aa cdr3_nt
TRBD1 TRBJ2-1 TRBV7-6 . 15 CASSRAGTAYNEQFF TGTGCCAGCAGCCGAGCCGGGACAGCCTACAATGAGCAGTTCTTC
TRBD2 TRBJ2-5 TRBV20-1 . 11 CSSTSGETQYF TGCAGTTCAACTAGCGGAGAGACCCAGTACTTC
TRBD1 TRBJ2-5 TRBV2 . 14 CASGGQGHRETQYF TGTGCCAGCGGGGGACAGGGTCATCGGGAGACCCAGTACTTC
. TRBJ2-2 TRBV25-1 . 14 CASRQGGDTGELFF TGTGCCAGCAGACAGGGCGGCGACACCGGGGAGCTGTTTTTT
. TRBJ1-3 TRBV5-1 few 16 CASSFSQGFSGNTIYF TGCGCCAGCAGCTTCTCGCAGGGCTTCTCTGGAAACACCATATATTTT
TRBD2 TRBJ2-1 TRBV12-3/TRBV12-4 few 15 CASSPLGTSYNEQFF TGTGCCAGCAGTCCCCTGGGGACTAGTTACAATGAGCAGTTCTTC
. TRBJ1-2 TRBV30 . 14 CAWSSAPGYYGYTF TGTGCCTGGAGTTCCGCCCCAGGGTACTATGGCTACACCTTC
TRBD1 TRBJ1-1 TRBV20-1 . 15 CSARDLPGGRTEAFF TGCAGTGCTAGAGATTTACCAGGGGGTAGGACTGAAGCTTTCTTT
TRBD2 TRBJ2-7 TRBV2 few 14 CASILPGLPYEQYF TGTGCCAGCATTCTACCGGGACTACCATACGAGCAGTACTTC
TRBD1 TRBJ1-6 TRBV5-4 few 18 CASSLAFGLTGVNSPLHF TGTGCCAGCAGCTTGGCGTTTGGCTTAACAGGGGTAAATTCACCCCTCCACTTT
TRBD1 TRBJ2-1 TRBV24-1 . 16 CATSDLEGTGNNEQFF TGTGCCACCAGTGATTTGGAGGGGACAGGGAACAATGAGCAGTTCTTC
TRBD1 TRBJ1-2 TRBV7-2 few 15 CASSLGGTGAYGYTF TGTGCCAGCAGCTTAGGAGGGACAGGGGCCTATGGCTACACCTTC
TRBD2 TRBJ2-3 TRBV7-3 few 16 CASRITGTSGTDTQYF TGTGCCAGCAGGATCACCGGGACTAGCGGGACAGATACGCAGTATTTT
. TRBJ2-3 TRBV6-5 few 17 CASRRNEFLTSTDTQYF TGTGCCAGCAGGAGAAACGAGTTTCTTACTAGCACAGATACGCAGTATTTT
TRBD1 TRBJ2-7 TRBV12-3/TRBV12-4 many 12 CASSFGQGEQYF TGTGCCAGCAGTTTCGGACAGGGGGAGCAGTACTTC
TRBD1 TRBJ1-5 TRBV15 few 19 CATSSPGGGPEFAPQPQHF TGTGCCACCAGCAGTCCGGGAGGGGGCCCAGAGTTTGCGCCTCAGCCCCAGCATTTT
. TRBJ2-5 TRBV6-2/TRBV6-3 . 15 CASTPVGLLSETQYF TGTGCCAGCACCCCGGTAGGGTTGCTCTCAGAGACCCAGTACTTC
. TRBJ2-5 TRBV30 . 15 CAWSVGGGVQETQYF TGTGCCTGGAGTGTAGGAGGGGGTGTACAAGAGACCCAGTACTTC
TRBD1 TRBJ1-1 TRBV30 . 15 CAWTRGGLMNTEAFF TGTGCCTGGACCAGGGGGGGATTAATGAACACTGAAGCTTTCTTT
. TRBJ1-5 TRBV6-6 . 16 CASSYFGQAGNQPQHF TGTGCCAGCAGTTACTTTGGGCAGGCTGGCAATCAGCCCCAGCATTTT
. TRBJ1-2 TRBV9 . 15 CASSVDGRASYGYTF TGTGCCAGCAGCGTAGACGGAAGGGCTTCCTATGGCTACACCTTC
. TRBJ2-1 TRBV7-9 . 10 CASRGYEQFF TGTGCCAGCCGGGGATATGAGCAGTTCTTC
. TRBJ2-7 TRBV5-1 . 14 CASSPDGLPYEQYF TGCGCCAGCAGCCCGGACGGACTCCCCTACGAGCAGTACTTC
. TRBJ1-2 TRBV6-1 . 14 CASRDPKTVYGYTF TGTGCCAGCAGGGACCCGAAGACAGTTTATGGCTACACCTTC
. TRBJ1-5 TRBV7-2 few 14 CASSLARDGQPQHF TGTGCCAGCAGCTTAGCTAGGGACGGTCAGCCCCAGCATTTT
. TRBJ1-1 TRBV18 medium-sized 14 CASSPSPALTEAFF TGTGCCAGCTCACCATCCCCTGCCCTCACTGAAGCTTTCTTT
. TRBJ2-2 TRBV5-1 few 16 CASSFSGGAGTGELFF TGCGCCAGCAGCTTTTCCGGGGGCGCAGGCACCGGGGAGCTGTTTTTT
. TRBJ2-1 TRBV7-2 many 12 CASSQDYNEQFF TGTGCCAGCAGCCAGGACTACAATGAGCAGTTCTTC
. TRBJ1-5 TRBV12-3/TRBV12-4 few 11 CASSFSQPQHF TGTGCCAGCAGTTTTAGTCAGCCCCAGCATTTT
. TRBJ2-1 TRBV5-6 few 16 CASSLGQFSGGNEQFF TGTGCCAGCAGCTTGGGACAGTTTTCGGGCGGCAATGAGCAGTTCTTC
. TRBJ2-1 TRBV9 few 16 CASSVATGRNYNEQFF TGTGCCAGCAGCGTAGCTACAGGGAGAAACTACAATGAGCAGTTCTTC
. TRBJ2-7 TRBV9 few 14 CASSATGSDYEQYF TGTGCCAGCAGCGCGACAGGTAGTGACTACGAGCAGTACTTC
. TRBJ2-2 TRBV4-2 . 10 CASGQGELFF TGTGCCAGCGGACAAGGGGAGCTGTTTTTT
. TRBJ2-5 TRBV11-3 few 16 CASSLGVGGSGETQYF TGTGCCAGCAGCTTGGGCGTCGGGGGCTCAGGAGAGACCCAGTACTTC
TRBD2 TRBJ2-7 TRBV7-9 . 16 CASSLKREAHPYEQYF TGTGCCAGCAGCTTAAAGCGGGAGGCCCATCCCTACGAGCAGTACTTC